Listed below are T cell receptor beta chains from one sample, sequenced in a study of shared clonotypes between healthy human individuals. Produced via immunoSEQ multiplex PCR; TCRdb's table is partial and in-frame only. Counted here are some 95,000 clones, roughly two thirds occurring once; the ten biggest clones make up 35% to 55%. The sample taken for sequencing was memory CD8+ T cells sorted from blood. These TCRs come from a man under 40 in good health. The CDR3 runs from the conserved cysteine through the conserved F or W. Fields, in order: J gene, D gene, clone size, V gene, CDR3 DNA, CDR3 protein. The D gene is left open where the match is weak. Part of the rows lack a size; the others show once, few, many or a class for expanded clones.

TRBJ2-2	.	many	TRBV11-1	TGTGCCAGCAGCTTAGGTCCGGTTACCGGGGAGCTGTTTTTT	CASSLGPVTGELFF
TRBJ2-1	TRBD1	once	TRBV18	TGTGCCAGCTCACCAGGGGGACAGGGGAAGAATGAGCAGTTCTTC	CASSPGGQGKNEQFF
TRBJ2-3	.	.	TRBV4-1	TGCGCCAGCAGCCAGGTCGGGGCCGGGAGCACAGATACGCAGTATTTT	CASSQVGAGSTDTQYF
TRBJ2-3	.	.	TRBV4-1	TGCGCCAGCAGCCAAGAGGATACGCAGTATTTT	CASSQEDTQYF
TRBJ2-1	.	many	TRBV6-5	TGTGCCAGCAGTTACCTGGGGGCCAATGAGCAGTTCTTC	CASSYLGANEQFF
TRBJ2-7	.	.	TRBV5-1	TGCGCCAGCAGCCCAGGACACGAGCAGTACTTC	CASSPGHEQYF
TRBJ2-7	.	.	TRBV2	TGTGCCAGCAGTGGAGACAGGCTCTACGAGCAGTACTTC	CASSGDRLYEQYF
TRBJ2-5	.	once	TRBV18	TGTGCCAGCTCAAGACTCGGACATACCCAAGAGACCCAGTACTTC	CASSRLGHTQETQYF
TRBJ1-5	.	.	TRBV2	TGTGCCAGCAGTGAGGGGTTTAGCAATCAGCCCCAGCATTTT	CASSEGFSNQPQHF
TRBJ2-2	.	.	TRBV6-6	TGTGCCAGCAGTTTTCTGGCTAAAAAGAACACCGGGGAGCTGTTTTTT	CASSFLAKKNTGELFF
TRBJ2-7	.	.	TRBV29-1	TGCAGCACCACTGAACAGGGCTACGAGCAGTACTTC	CSTTEQGYEQYF
TRBJ2-1	.	.	TRBV25-1	TGTGCCGGCAGCCACAGGGACTATGAGCAGTTCTTC	CAGSHRDYEQFF
TRBJ2-4	.	.	TRBV7-8	TGTGCCAGCAGCTTAGGGAGGGTAGGCAAAAACATTCAGTACTTC	CASSLGRVGKNIQYF
TRBJ1-1	.	few	TRBV2	TGTGCCAGCAGGGTTGACAGGAATCTCCAAGTGAGGGCTGAAGCTTTCTTT	CASRVDRNLQVRAEAFF
TRBJ2-3	.	.	TRBV7-9	TGTGCCAGCAGTGCCAAAAAGGGACGCCCCGCTAGCACAGATACGCAGTATTTT	CASSAKKGRPASTDTQYF
TRBJ1-2	.	few	TRBV30	TGTGCCTGGAGTGTATCGGCAGGACTGAACTATGGCTACACCTTC	CAWSVSAGLNYGYTF
TRBJ2-1	.	.	TRBV7-7	TGTGCCAGCAGCTTAGACAGTACTTACAATGAGCAGTTCTTC	CASSLDSTYNEQFF
TRBJ1-4	.	.	TRBV7-9	TGTGCCAGCAGCCAGGTGACTAATGAAAAACTGTTTTTT	CASSQVTNEKLFF
TRBJ2-7	TRBD1	many	TRBV2	TGTGCCAGCAGTGGACAGGGGGCGGAAAAGTACTTC	CASSGQGAEKYF
TRBJ1-1	.	.	TRBV19	TGTGCCAGTAGCCCTGTCCAAGGGTGGGCCACTGAAGCTTTCTTT	CASSPVQGWATEAFF
TRBJ2-1	.	.	TRBV15	TGTGCCACCAGCAGATTCGGTGGGGGAAATGAGCAGTTCTTC	CATSRFGGGNEQFF
TRBJ2-2	.	once	TRBV5-1	TGCGCCAGCAGCCCGAGGCAGGGCTACACCGGGGAGCTGTTTTTT	CASSPRQGYTGELFF
TRBJ2-7	.	.	TRBV11-2	TGTGCCAGCAGCTTAGATCTGGCTCAGGTTTCTTACGAGCAGTACTTC	CASSLDLAQVSYEQYF
TRBJ1-1	.	many	TRBV6-1	TGTGCCAGCGGGAAGGAGGAGGAGTACACTGAAGCTTTCTTT	CASGKEEEYTEAFF
TRBJ2-1	.	.	TRBV5-4	TGTGCCAGCAGCGGGGTGGTGAGGGGTGAGCAGTTCTTC	CASSGVVRGEQFF
TRBJ2-1	TRBD2	.	TRBV13	TGTGCCAGCAGCTTGGAAGGTGGGACTAGGTACAATGAGCAGTTCTTC	CASSLEGGTRYNEQFF
TRBJ2-1	TRBD1	.	TRBV2	TGTGCCAGCAACAGGGGGAGCCACAATGAGCAGTTCTTC	CASNRGSHNEQFF
TRBJ2-7	.	many	TRBV29-1	TGCAGCGCCCGGGGACTTGACTCCTACGAGCAGTACTTC	CSARGLDSYEQYF
TRBJ1-4	.	.	TRBV27	TGTGCCAGCAGTTTAGTTGCAACTAATGAAAAACTGTTTTTT	CASSLVATNEKLFF
TRBJ1-1	.	.	TRBV28	TGTGCCAGCAGTCTGGGACGGGAAGCTTTCTTT	CASSLGREAFF
TRBJ2-5	.	.	TRBV7-8	TGTGCCAGCAGCTTAGATTTCGGGTTAGAGACCCAGTACTTC	CASSLDFGLETQYF
TRBJ2-3	TRBD2	medium-sized	TRBV29-1	TGCAGCGTTGTTCCGGCGGGAGGAACAGATACGCAGTATTTT	CSVVPAGGTDTQYF
TRBJ2-7	.	.	TRBV5-4	TGTGCCACCGAGACAGAGGGCAACGAGCAGTACTTC	CATETEGNEQYF
TRBJ2-7	.	.	TRBV5-1	TGCGCCAGCAGGGTTCTGCCACAGGATAACTACGAGCAGTACTTC	CASRVLPQDNYEQYF
TRBJ2-3	TRBD1	.	TRBV15	TGTGCCACCAGCAGAGAATCGGGACAGGGAGCAGATACGCAGTATTTT	CATSRESGQGADTQYF
TRBJ1-1	.	.	TRBV7-9	TGTGCCAGCAGCTTAGGCCTTGGGGACACTGAAGCTTTCTTT	CASSLGLGDTEAFF
TRBJ1-4	.	few	TRBV10-3	TGTGCCATCAGTGAGCCTCAGGGGATGCCTCAAAAACTGTTTTTT	CAISEPQGMPQKLFF
TRBJ2-7	.	.	TRBV28	TGTGCCAGCGGGGGCTCAGGCTACGAGCAGTACTTC	CASGGSGYEQYF
TRBJ2-7	.	.	TRBV29-1	TGCAGCGTTTTCGGGACACCTTCCTACGAGCAGTACTTC	CSVFGTPSYEQYF
TRBJ1-2	TRBD1	.	TRBV27	TGTGCCAGCAGTTTAACCCGAACCACCGGGACAGGGGGCGTCAATAACTATGGCTACACCTTC	CASSLTRTTGTGGVNNYGYTF
TRBJ2-1	TRBD2	few	TRBV7-9	TGTGCCAGCAGCTTAGTCGAGGGAGGGCCCTTTGAGCAGTTCTTC	CASSLVEGGPFEQFF
TRBJ2-1	.	.	TRBV6-5	TGTGCCAGCAGTTACTATCAGGGGTACAATGAGCAGTTCTTC	CASSYYQGYNEQFF
TRBJ2-7	.	once	TRBV4-1	TGCGCCAGCAGCCTCTCAAACGCCGAAGCCCCGTACTTC	CASSLSNAEAPYF
TRBJ2-2	TRBD1	.	TRBV27	TGTGCCAGCACCACAGGGGGGTCCGGGGAGCTGTTTTTT	CASTTGGSGELFF
TRBJ2-7	TRBD1	many	TRBV6-5	TGTGCCAGCAGCACCGGGACAGGGGGTTACGAGCAGTACTTC	CASSTGTGGYEQYF
TRBJ2-2	.	.	TRBV5-6	TGTGCCAGCAGCTGGACAGCAACGAACACCGGGGAGCTGTTTTTT	CASSWTATNTGELFF
TRBJ2-2	.	.	TRBV9	TGTGCCAGCAGCACGGAGACAGGTCCCGGGGAGCTGTTTTTT	CASSTETGPGELFF